The rows below give T cell receptor beta chains drawn from one sample of a study of T cell responses to AZD1222 COVID-19 vaccine. The repertoire was sequenced with immunoSEQ multiplex PCR; TCRdb's copy has only in-frame clones and lacks some. There are 160,000 or so clones in the sample; just over 90% occur only once, and roughly 4.4% lies in the top ten. This material consisted of peripheral blood, taken on day 0 of MenACWY control vaccination. These receptors came from an adult in good health. Both conserved end residues are part of each CDR3. A D gene is named only where the DNA matches it firmly.

j_call d_call v_call cdr3_aa
TRBJ1-2 TRBD1 TRBV9 CASSPRTGYHGYTF
TRBJ2-7 NA TRBV11-3 CASSLGEAAYEQYF
TRBJ2-7 NA TRBV4-3 CASSQATGAYYEQYF
TRBJ2-3 TRBD2 TRBV5-1 CASSLEGGRKVDTQYF
TRBJ2-2 NA TRBV27 CASSFWTYTGELFF
TRBJ2-1 NA TRBV18 CASSPPSIRRDGEQFF
TRBJ2-5 TRBD1 TRBV5-1 CASSTLGGQKETQYF
TRBJ2-3 TRBD2 TRBV24-1 CATSLARLAGVDTQYF
TRBJ1-1 NA TRBV6-6 CASSYSGMNTEAFF
TRBJ2-1 NA TRBV12-3/TRBV12-4 CASSWDVEQFF
TRBJ1-4 NA TRBV3-1/TRBV3-2 CASSQKGWDEKLFF
TRBJ2-3 NA TRBV15 CATSRETGLSSTDTQYF